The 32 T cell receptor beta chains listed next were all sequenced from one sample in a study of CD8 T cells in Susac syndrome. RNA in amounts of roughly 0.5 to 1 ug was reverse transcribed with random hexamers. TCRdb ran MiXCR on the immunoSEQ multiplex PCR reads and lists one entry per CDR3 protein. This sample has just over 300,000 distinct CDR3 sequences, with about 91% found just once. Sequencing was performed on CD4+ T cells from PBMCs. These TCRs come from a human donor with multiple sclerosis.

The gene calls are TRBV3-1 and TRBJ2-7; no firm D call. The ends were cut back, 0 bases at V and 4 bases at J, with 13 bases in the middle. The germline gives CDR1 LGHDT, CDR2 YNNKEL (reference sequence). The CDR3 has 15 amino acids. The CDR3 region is CASSQDHHRRYEQYF. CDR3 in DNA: TGTGCCAGCAGCCAAGATCACCACAGACGGTACGAGCAGTACTTC.

CDR3 protein: CSAHRPGREPYEQYF. CDR3 in DNA: TGCAGTGCTCACCGCCCGGGGCGGGAGCCCTACGAGCAGTACTTC. The genes are TRBV20-1 and TRBJ2-7; 7 bases match TRBD2. Germline V gives CDR1 DFQATT, CDR2 SNEGSKA (reference sequence). CDR3 length: 15 residues. With V trimmed by 5 bases and J by 2 bases, 12 bases remained unmatched.

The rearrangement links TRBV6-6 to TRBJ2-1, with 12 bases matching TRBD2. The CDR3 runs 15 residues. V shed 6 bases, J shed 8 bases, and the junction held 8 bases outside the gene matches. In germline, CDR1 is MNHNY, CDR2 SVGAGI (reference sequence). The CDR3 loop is CASRLTSGSGDEQFF. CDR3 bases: TGTGCCAGCAGGCTGACTAGCGGGAGTGGGGATGAGCAGTTCTTC.

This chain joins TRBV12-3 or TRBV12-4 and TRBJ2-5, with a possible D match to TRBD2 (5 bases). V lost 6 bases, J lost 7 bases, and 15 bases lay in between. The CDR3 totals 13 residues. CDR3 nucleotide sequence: TGTGCCAGCAGCCCACCGGGGTCGGGGACCCAGTACTTC. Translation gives CASSPPGSGTQYF.

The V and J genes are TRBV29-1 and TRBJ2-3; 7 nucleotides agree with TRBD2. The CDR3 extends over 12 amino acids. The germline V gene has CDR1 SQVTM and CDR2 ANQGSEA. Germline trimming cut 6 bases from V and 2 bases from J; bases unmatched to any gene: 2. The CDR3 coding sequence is TGCAGCGTAGGGGACTACACAGATACGCAGTATTTT. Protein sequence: CSVGDYTDTQYF.

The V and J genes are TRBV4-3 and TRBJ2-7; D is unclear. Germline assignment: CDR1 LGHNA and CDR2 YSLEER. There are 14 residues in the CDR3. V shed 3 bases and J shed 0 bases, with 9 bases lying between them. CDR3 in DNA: TGCGCCAGCAGCCACGGCCCAAACTCCTACGAGCAGTACTTC. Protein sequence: CASSHGPNSYEQYF.

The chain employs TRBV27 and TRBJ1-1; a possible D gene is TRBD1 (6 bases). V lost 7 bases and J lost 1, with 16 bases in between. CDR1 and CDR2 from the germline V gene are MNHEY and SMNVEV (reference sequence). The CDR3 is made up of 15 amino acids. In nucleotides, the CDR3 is TGTGCCAGCATCCTCCGGGGGGGGCAGAACACTGAAGCTTTCTTT. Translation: CASILRGGQNTEAFF.

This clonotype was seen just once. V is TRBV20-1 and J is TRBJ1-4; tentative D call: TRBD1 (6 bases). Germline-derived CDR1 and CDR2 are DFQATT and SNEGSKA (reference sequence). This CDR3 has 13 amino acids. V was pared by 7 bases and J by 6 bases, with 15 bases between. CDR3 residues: CSVLGGGDEKLFF. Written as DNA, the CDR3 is TGCAGTGTCCTGGGCGGGGGCGATGAAAAACTGTTTTTT.

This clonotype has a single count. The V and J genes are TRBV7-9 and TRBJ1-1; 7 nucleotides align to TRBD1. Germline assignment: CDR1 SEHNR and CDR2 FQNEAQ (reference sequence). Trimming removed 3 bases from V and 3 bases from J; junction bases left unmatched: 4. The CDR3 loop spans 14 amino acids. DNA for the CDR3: TGTGCCAGCAGCTTGCTTCAGGGGGACACTGAAGCTTTCTTT. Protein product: CASSLLQGDTEAFF.

The CDR3 DNA reads as TGTGCCAGCAGGGACAGGGCGAACACTGAAGCTTTCTTT. This translates into CASRDRANTEAFF. The chain joins TRBV7-3 to TRBJ1-1, with 8 bases aligning to TRBD1. The ends lost 6 bases at V and 1 base at J; junction bases unmatched: 1. This CDR3 spans 13 amino acids. Germline CDR1 reads SGHTA; CDR2 reads FQGTGA.

This CDR3 reads CASSIFLATDTQYF. CDR3 sequence (DNA): TGTGCCAGTAGTATATTCCTAGCAACAGATACGCAGTATTTT. The chain joins TRBV19 to TRBJ2-3, with D possibly being TRBD2 (5 bases). The CDR3 is 14 amino acids. V shed 2 bases and J shed 3 bases, with 9 bases lying between them. Germline V CDR1 and CDR2: LNHDA, SQIVND (reference sequence).

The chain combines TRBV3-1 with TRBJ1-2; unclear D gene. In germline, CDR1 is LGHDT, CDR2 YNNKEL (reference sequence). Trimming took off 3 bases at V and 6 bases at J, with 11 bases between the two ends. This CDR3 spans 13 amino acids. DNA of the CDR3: TGTGCCAGCAGCCACCGCGATGGTAATGGCTACACCTTC. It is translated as CASSHRDGNGYTF. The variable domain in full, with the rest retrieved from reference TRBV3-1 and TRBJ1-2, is DTAVSQTPKYLVTQMGNDKSIKCEQNLGHDTMYWYKQDSKKFLKIMFSYNNKELIINETVPNRFSPKSPDKAHLNLHINSLELGDSAVYFCASSHRDGNGYTFGSGTRLTVV.

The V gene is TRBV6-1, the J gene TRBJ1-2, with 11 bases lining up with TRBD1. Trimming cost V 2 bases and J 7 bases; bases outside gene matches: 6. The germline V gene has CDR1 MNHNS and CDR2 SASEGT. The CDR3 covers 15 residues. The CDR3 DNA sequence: TGTGCCAGCAGTGAATTGGGGACAGGGGGGCTTGGCTACACCTTC. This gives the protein CASSELGTGGLGYTF.

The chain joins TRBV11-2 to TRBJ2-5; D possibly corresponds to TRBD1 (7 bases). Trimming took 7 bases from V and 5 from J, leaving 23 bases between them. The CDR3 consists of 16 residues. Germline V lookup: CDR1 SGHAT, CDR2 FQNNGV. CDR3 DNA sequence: TGTGCCAGCACCCCTTTGGAGGGGGCTGTGGCGGAGACCCAGTACTTC. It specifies CASTPLEGAVAETQYF. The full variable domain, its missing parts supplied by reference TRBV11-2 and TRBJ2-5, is EAGVAQSPRYKIIEKRQSVAFWCNPISGHATLYWYQQILGQGPKLLIQFQNNGVVDDSQLPKDRFSAERLKGVDSTLKIQPAKLEDSAVYLCASTPLEGAVAETQYFGPGTRLLVL.

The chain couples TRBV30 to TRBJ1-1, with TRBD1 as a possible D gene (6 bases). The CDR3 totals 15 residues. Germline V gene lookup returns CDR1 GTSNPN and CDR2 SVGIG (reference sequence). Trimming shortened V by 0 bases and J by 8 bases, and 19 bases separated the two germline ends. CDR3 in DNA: TGTGCCTGGAGTGTACAGGGCCGACACAGCCTAGAAGCTTTCTTT. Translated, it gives CAWSVQGRHSLEAFF. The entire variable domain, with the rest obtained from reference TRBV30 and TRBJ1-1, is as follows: SQTIHQWPATLVQPVGSPLSLECTVEGTSNPNLYWYRQAAGRGLQLLFYSVGIGQISSEVPQNLSASRPQDRQFILSSKKLLLSDSGFYLCAWSVQGRHSLEAFFGQGTRLTVV.

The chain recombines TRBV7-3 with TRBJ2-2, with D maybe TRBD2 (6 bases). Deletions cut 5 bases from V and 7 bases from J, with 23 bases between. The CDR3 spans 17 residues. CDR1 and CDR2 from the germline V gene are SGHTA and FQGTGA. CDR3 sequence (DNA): TGTGCCAGCAGCCCCCAACCCCCTAGCGCGGAGGGCGGGGAGCTGTTTTTT. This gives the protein CASSPQPPSAEGGELFF.

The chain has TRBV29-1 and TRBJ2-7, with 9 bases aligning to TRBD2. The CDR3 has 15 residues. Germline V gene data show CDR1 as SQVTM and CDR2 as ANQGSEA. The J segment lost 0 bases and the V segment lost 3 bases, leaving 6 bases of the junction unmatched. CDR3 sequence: CSVEETSGSSYEQYF. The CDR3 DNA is TGCAGCGTTGAGGAGACTAGCGGTAGCTCCTACGAGCAGTACTTC.

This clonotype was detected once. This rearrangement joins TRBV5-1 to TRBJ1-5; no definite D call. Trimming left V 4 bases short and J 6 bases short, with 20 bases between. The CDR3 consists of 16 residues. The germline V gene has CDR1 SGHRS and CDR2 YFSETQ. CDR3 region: CASSAGSTSGVQPQHF. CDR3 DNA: TGCGCCAGCAGCGCAGGATCGACCTCTGGGGTTCAGCCCCAGCATTTT.

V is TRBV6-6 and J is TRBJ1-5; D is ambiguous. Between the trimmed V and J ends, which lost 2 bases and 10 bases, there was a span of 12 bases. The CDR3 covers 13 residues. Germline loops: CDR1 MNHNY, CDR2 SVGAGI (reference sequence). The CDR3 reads CASSYAVVEPQHF. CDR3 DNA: TGTGCCAGCAGTTACGCCGTTGTAGAACCCCAGCATTTT.

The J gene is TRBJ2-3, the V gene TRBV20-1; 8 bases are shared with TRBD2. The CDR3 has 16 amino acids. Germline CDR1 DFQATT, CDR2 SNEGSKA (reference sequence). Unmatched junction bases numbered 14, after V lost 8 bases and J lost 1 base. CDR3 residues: CSPSGHRAGGTDTQYF. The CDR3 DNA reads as TGCAGTCCCTCGGGGCACCGAGCGGGGGGCACAGATACGCAGTATTTT.

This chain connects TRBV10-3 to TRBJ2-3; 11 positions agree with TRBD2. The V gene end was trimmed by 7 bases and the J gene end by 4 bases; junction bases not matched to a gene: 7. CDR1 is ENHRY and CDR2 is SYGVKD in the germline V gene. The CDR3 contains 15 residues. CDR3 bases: TGTGCCATCACCTCCCTAGCGGGGGGTTCAGATACGCAGTATTTT. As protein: CAITSLAGGSDTQYF.

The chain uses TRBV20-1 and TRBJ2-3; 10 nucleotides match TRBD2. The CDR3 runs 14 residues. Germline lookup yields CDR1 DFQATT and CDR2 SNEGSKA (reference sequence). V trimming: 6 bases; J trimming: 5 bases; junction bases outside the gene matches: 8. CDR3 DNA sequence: TGCAGTGCGATCAGCGGGGGGGCCCAAGATACGCAGTATTTT. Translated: CSAISGGAQDTQYF.

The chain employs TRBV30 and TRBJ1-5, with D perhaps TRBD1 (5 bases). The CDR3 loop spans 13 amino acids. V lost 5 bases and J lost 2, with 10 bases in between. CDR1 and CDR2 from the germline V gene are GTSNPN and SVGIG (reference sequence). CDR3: CAWSGGGNQPQHF. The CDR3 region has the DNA TGTGCCTGGTCGGGGGGGGGCAATCAGCCCCAGCATTTT.

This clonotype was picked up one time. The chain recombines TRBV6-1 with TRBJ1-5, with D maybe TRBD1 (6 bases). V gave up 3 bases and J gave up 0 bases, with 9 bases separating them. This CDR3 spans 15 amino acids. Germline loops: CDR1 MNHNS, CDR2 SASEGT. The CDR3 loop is CASSDLDSSNQPQHF. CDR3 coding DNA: TGTGCCAGCAGTGACCTGGACAGTAGCAATCAGCCCCAGCATTTT.

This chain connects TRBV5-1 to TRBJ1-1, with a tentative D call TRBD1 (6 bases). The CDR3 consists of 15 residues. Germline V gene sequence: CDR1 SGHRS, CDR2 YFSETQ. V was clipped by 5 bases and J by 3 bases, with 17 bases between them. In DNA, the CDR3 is TGCGCCAGCAGTATACAGGGAAATGGTGACACTGAAGCTTTCTTT. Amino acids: CASSIQGNGDTEAFF.

CDR3 loop: CASSIGTTGGTDTQYF. In DNA, the CDR3 is TGTGCCAGTAGTATAGGGACGACAGGGGGCACAGATACGCAGTATTTT. The chain recombines TRBV19 with TRBJ2-3; TRBD1 aligns across 8 bases. CDR1 and CDR2 from the germline V gene are LNHDA and SQIVND (reference sequence). Trimming removed 1 base from V and 1 base from J; junction bases left unmatched: 4. The CDR3 has 16 residues.

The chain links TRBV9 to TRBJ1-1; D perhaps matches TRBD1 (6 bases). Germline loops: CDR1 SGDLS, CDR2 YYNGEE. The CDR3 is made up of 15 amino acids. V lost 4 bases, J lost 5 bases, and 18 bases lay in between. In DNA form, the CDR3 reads TGTGCCAGCAGCCTAAGAGGGGGGGCGCAGACTGAAGCTTTCTTT. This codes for CASSLRGGAQTEAFF.

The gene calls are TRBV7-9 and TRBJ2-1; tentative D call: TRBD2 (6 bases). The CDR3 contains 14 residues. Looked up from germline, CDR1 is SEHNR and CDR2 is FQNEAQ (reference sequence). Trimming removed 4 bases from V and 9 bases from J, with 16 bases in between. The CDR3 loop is CASSSFSSVSEQFF. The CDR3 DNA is TGTGCCAGCAGCTCCTTTTCTAGCGTTAGTGAGCAGTTCTTC.

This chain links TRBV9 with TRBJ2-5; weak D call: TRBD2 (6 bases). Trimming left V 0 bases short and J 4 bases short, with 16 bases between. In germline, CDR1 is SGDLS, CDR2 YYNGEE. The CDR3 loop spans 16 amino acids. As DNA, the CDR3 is TGTGCCAGCAGCGTAGCTACGGGACTCCAGGGAGAGACCCAGTACTTC. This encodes CASSVATGLQGETQYF.

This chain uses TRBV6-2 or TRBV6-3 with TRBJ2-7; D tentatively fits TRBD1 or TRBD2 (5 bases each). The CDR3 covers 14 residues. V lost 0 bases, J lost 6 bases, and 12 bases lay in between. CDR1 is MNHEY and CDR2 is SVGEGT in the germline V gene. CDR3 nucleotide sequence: TGTGCCAGCAGTTACTCGGACGGGGCAGGCGAGCAGTACTTC. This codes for CASSYSDGAGEQYF.

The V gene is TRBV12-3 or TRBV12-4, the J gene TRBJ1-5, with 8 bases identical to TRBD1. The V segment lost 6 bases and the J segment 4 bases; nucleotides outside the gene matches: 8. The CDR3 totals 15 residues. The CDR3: CASRGMGQVNQPQHF. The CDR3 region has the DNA TGTGCCAGCAGGGGAATGGGACAGGTAAATCAGCCCCAGCATTTT.

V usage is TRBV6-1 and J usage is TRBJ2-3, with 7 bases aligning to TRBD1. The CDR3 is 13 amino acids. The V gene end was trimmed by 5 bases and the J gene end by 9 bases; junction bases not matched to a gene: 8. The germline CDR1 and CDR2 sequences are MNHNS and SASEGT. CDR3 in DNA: TGTGCCAGCAGTCCCCTCAAACAGGGGACGCAGTATTTT. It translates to CASSPLKQGTQYF.